These T cell receptor beta chains were read from a single sample in a study of T cells after yellow fever vaccination. TCRdb re-analysed the 5' RACE reads in MiXCR, keeping a single row per CDR3 protein. The repertoire holds 510,000 or so distinct CDR3 sequences, with around 21% as singletons. Material: PBMCs, obtained 15 days after the yellow fever booster vaccination. Every receptor here comes from a man aged 25 to 40 who received the YFV17D yellow fever vaccine. Both conserved end residues are part of each CDR3. A D gene is named only where the DNA matches it firmly. Clone size is given for some rows only: seen once, a few or many times, or a class if the clone is expanded.

J gene: TRBJ2-7; V gene: TRBV20-1; clone size: .; D gene: TRBD2; CDR3 protein: CSAPRRGGAYEQYF; CDR3 DNA: TGCAGTGCTCCCCGACGGGGGGGGGCCTACGAGCAGTACTTC
J gene: TRBJ2-3; V gene: TRBV29-1; clone size: .; D gene: .; CDR3 protein: CSVALRGGSTDTQYF; CDR3 DNA: TGCAGCGTTGCCCTCAGGGGCGGGAGCACAGATACGCAGTATTTT
J gene: TRBJ2-3; V gene: TRBV20-1; clone size: .; D gene: .; CDR3 protein: CSARDPQRETDTQYF; CDR3 DNA: TGCAGTGCTAGAGATCCACAGCGTGAGACAGATACGCAGTATTTT
J gene: TRBJ2-1; V gene: TRBV7-8; clone size: .; D gene: .; CDR3 protein: CASSFGLTAGQFF; CDR3 DNA: TGTGCCAGCAGCTTTGGGCTCACGGCTGGGCAGTTCTTC
J gene: TRBJ2-5; V gene: TRBV7-9; clone size: few; D gene: .; CDR3 protein: CASSFRAPEAETQYF; CDR3 DNA: TGTGCCAGCAGCTTCCGGGCCCCCGAAGCGGAGACCCAGTACTTC
J gene: TRBJ2-3; V gene: TRBV7-2; clone size: .; D gene: .; CDR3 protein: CASSLRLHSTDTQYF; CDR3 DNA: TGTGCCAGCAGCCTACGCCTGCACTCCACAGATACGCAGTATTTT
J gene: TRBJ2-1; V gene: TRBV5-1; clone size: .; D gene: TRBD2; CDR3 protein: CASELSGNSYNEQFF; CDR3 DNA: TGCGCCAGCGAACTTAGCGGGAACTCCTACAATGAGCAGTTCTTC
J gene: TRBJ1-6; V gene: TRBV5-1; clone size: .; D gene: .; CDR3 protein: CASSTHHLDKSYNSPLHF; CDR3 DNA: TGCGCCAGCAGCACCCATCATCTGGATAAGAGCTATAATTCACCCCTCCACTTT
J gene: TRBJ2-1; V gene: TRBV6-4; clone size: .; D gene: .; CDR3 protein: CASSDRGNEQFF; CDR3 DNA: TGTGCCAGCAGTGACCGGGGTAATGAGCAGTTCTTC
J gene: TRBJ2-7; V gene: TRBV28; clone size: .; D gene: .; CDR3 protein: CASSLPQGSYEQYF; CDR3 DNA: TGTGCCAGCAGTTTACCTCAGGGCTCCTACGAGCAGTACTTC
J gene: TRBJ2-1; V gene: TRBV7-2; clone size: few; D gene: .; CDR3 protein: CASSLKRQTNEQFF; CDR3 DNA: TGTGCCAGCAGCTTAAAACGGCAGACGAATGAGCAGTTCTTC
J gene: TRBJ2-5; V gene: TRBV10-1; clone size: .; D gene: .; CDR3 protein: CASSASGQETQYF; CDR3 DNA: TGCGCCAGCAGTGCCTCTGGCCAAGAGACCCAGTACTTC
J gene: TRBJ2-7; V gene: TRBV6-5; clone size: .; D gene: .; CDR3 protein: CASSYTSPPADYEQYF; CDR3 DNA: TGTGCCAGCAGTTACACAAGTCCACCGGCGGACTACGAGCAGTACTTC
J gene: TRBJ2-5; V gene: TRBV20-1; clone size: once; D gene: TRBD1; CDR3 protein: CSGFFVQGETQYF; CDR3 DNA: TGCAGTGGTTTCTTCGTACAGGGGGAGACCCAGTACTTC